Included here is one T cell receptor beta chain sequence, with context. Its antigen remains unidentified. Germline V CDR1 and CDR2: SGHTA, FQGTGA. V lost 3 bases and J 1 base, leaving 12 bases between the germline ends. The CDR3 has 16 residues. PBMCs, at least 6 million per sample, were isolated. The sample originates from a study of blood T cells in healthy people across ages. Then a second PCR, running roughly 7 to 12 cycles, was carried out with a sample-barcoded 5' primer and a J-beta primer mix. A template-switch adaptor with 12 random nucleotides tagged each cDNA molecule. TCRdb ran MiXCR on the 5' RACE reads and lists one entry per CDR3 protein. The table has 550,000 to 750,000 distinct CDR3 sequences, about 21% seen once. Study results and caveats: More naive CD4+ cells and higher diversity marked long-lived donors relative to aged donors. Lack of knowledge of donor CMV status possibly confounded expanded clonotype changes.

V gene TRBV7-3 combines with J gene TRBJ2-2; tentative D call: TRBD2 (6 bases). The sample taken for sequencing was blood. The receptor was isolated from a man aged 65 to 79 in good health. This CDR3 reads CASSLVGGVNTGELFF. CDR3 bases: TGTGCCAGCAGCTTGGTTGGCGGGGTGAACACCGGGGAGCTGTTTTTT.